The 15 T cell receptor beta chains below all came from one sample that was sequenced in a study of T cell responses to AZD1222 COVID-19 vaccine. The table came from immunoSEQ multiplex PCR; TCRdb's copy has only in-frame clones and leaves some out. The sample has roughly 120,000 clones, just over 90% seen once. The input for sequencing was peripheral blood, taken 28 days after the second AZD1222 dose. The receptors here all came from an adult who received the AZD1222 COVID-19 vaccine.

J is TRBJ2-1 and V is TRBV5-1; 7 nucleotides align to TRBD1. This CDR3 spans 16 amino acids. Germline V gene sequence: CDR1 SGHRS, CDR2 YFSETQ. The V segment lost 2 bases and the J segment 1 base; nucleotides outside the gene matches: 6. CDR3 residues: CASSFTRDSSYNEQFF. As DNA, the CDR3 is TGCGCCAGCAGCTTCACCAGGGACAGTTCCTACAATGAGCAGTTCTTC.

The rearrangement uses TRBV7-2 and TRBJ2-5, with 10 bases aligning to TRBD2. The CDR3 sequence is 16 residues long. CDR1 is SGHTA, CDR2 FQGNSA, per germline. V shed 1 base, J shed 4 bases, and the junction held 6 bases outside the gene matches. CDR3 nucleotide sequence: TGTGCCAGCAGCTTAGGGCTAGCGGGGGTGGGAGAGACCCAGTACTTC. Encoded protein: CASSLGLAGVGETQYF. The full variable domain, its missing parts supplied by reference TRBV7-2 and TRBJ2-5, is GAGVSQSPSNKVTEKGKDVELRCDPISGHTALYWYRQSLGQGLEFLIYFQGNSAPDKSGLPSDRFSAERTGGSVSTLTIQRTQQEDSAVYLCASSLGLAGVGETQYFGPGTRLLVL.

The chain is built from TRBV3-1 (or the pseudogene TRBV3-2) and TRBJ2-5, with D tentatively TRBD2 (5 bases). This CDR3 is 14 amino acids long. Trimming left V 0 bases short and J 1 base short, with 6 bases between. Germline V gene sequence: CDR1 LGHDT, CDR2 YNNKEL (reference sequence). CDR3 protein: CASSQEEGQETQYF. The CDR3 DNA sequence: TGTGCCAGCAGCCAAGAAGAGGGCCAAGAGACCCAGTACTTC.

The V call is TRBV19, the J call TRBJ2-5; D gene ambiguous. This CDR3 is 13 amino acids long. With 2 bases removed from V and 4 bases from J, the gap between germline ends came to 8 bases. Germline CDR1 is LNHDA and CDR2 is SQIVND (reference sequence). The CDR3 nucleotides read TGTGCCAGTAGTATATCGTCCCTAGAGACCCAGTACTTC. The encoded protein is CASSISSLETQYF.

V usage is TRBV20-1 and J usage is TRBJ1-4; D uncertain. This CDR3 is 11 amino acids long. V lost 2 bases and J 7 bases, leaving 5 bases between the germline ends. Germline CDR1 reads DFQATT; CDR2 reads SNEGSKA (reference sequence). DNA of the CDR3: TGCAGTGCTAGAATGAGTGAAAAACTGTTTTTT. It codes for CSARMSEKLFF.

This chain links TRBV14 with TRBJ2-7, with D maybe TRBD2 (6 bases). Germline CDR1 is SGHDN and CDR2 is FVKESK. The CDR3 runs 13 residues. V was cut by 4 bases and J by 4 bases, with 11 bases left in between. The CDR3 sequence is CASSLRGVYEQYF. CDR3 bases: TGTGCCAGCAGCCTGCGGGGAGTATACGAGCAGTACTTC.

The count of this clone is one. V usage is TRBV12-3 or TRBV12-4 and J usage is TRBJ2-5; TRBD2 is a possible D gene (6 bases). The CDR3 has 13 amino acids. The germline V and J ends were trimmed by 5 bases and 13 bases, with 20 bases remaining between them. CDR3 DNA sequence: TGTGCCAGCAGTCTCAGCAAAGGGGAACTAGCGTACTTC. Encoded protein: CASSLSKGELAYF.

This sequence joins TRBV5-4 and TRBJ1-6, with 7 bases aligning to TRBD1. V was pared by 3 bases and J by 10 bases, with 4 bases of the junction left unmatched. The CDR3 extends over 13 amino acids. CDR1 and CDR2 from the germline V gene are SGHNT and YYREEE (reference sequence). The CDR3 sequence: CASSSTGSSPLHF. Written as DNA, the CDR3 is TGTGCCAGCAGCTCGACAGGGAGCTCACCCCTCCACTTT.

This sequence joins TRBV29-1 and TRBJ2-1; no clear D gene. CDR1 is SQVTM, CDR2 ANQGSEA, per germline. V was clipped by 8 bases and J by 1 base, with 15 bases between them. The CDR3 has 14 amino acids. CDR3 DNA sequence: TGCAGCTCCTGTGGGCGACATTCCTACAATGAGCAGTTCTTC. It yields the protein CSSCGRHSYNEQFF.

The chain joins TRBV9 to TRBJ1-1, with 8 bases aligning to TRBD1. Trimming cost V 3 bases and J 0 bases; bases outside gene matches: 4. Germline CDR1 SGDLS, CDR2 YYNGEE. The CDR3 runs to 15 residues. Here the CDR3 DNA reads TGTGCCAGCAGCGAGAGGGACAGGTTGAACACTGAAGCTTTCTTT. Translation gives CASSERDRLNTEAFF.

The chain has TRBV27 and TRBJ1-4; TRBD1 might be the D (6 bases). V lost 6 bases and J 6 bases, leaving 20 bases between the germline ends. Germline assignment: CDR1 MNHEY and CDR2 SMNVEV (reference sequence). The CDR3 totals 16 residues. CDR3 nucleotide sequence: TGTGCCAGCAGCTCAACTACGGGGGCAGGGTATGAAAAACTGTTTTTT. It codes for CASSSTTGAGYEKLFF.

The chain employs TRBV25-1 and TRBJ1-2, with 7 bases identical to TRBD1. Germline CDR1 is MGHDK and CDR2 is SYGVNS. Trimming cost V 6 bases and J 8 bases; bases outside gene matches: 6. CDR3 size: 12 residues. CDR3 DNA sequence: TGTGCCAGCAGCAAAAGAGGGGGCGGCTACACCTTC. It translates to CASSKRGGGYTF.

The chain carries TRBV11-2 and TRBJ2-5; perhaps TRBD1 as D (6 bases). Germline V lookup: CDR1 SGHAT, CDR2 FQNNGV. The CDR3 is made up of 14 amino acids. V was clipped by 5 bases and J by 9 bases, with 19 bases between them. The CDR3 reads CASSADRLGDPQYF. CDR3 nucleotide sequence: TGTGCCAGCAGCGCCGACAGGCTTGGGGATCCCCAGTACTTC.

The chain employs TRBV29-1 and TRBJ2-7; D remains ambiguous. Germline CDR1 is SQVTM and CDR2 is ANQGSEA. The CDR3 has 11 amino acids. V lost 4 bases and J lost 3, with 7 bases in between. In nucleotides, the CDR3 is TGCAGCGTTGTAGACAACTACGAGCAGTACTTC. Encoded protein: CSVVDNYEQYF.

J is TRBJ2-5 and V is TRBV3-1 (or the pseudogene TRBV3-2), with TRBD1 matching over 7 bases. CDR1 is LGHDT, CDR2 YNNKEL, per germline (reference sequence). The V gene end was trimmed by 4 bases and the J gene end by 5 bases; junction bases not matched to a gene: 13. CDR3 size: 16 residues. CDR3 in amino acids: CASSPREGGLSETQYF. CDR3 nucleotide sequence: TGTGCCAGCAGCCCCCGGGAAGGGGGCCTATCCGAGACCCAGTACTTC.